Detailed here is one TCR beta chain. This specimen comes from a study of blood T cell repertoires in COVID-19. Across the whole study: Collection of acute and convalescent COVID-19 samples took place in the United States, Italy and Spain. The cDNA or gDNA used as material had been derived from T cells, B-cell-depleted T cells, or PBMCs.

The assay was immunoSEQ multiplex PCR, and TCRdb's table has in-frame clones only and misses some. This table holds about 200,000 clones, approximately 86% found once. Participants came from fewer than 25 US areas, aged about 18 to 95 years. For recovered donors of Cohort 3, there were two negative PCRs, clearance, or symptom resolution. Source material: PBMCs or T cells enriched from blood (not recorded which). This sequence was found in a woman under 40 who had recovered from COVID-19.

The CDR3 loop is CASSLERGLGNTIYF. The CDR3 region has the DNA TGTGCCAGCAGCTTAGAGAGGGGGCTTGGAAACACCATATATTTT. This sequence joins TRBV7-2 and TRBJ1-3; 7 positions agree with TRBD1. Germline V gene data show CDR1 as SGHTA and CDR2 as FQGNSA. This CDR3 is 15 amino acids long. Trimming at V came to 1 base and at J to 3 bases, leaving 3 bases not matched to a gene.